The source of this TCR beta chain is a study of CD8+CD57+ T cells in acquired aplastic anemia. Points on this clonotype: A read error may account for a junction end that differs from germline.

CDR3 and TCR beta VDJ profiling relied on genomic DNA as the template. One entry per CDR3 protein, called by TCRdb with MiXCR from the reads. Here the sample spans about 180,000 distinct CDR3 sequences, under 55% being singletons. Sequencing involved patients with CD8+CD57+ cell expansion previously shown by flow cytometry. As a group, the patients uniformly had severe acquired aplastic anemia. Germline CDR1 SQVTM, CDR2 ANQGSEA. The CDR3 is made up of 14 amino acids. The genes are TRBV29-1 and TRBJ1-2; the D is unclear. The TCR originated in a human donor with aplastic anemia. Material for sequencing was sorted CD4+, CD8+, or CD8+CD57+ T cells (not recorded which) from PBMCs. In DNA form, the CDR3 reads TGCAGCGTTGATCTGCAGGATGGTATCGGTGGCCACACCTTC. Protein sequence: CSVDLQDGIGGHTF.